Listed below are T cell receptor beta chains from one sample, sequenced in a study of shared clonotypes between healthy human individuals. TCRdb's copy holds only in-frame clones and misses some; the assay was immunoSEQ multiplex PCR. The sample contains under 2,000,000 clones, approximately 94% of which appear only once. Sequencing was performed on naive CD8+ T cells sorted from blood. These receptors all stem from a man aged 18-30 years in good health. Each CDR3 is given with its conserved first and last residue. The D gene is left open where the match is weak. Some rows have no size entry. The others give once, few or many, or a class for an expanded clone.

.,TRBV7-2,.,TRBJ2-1,CASSLAGGADEQFF,TGTGCCAGCAGCTTAGCCGGGGGAGCGGATGAGCAGTTCTTC
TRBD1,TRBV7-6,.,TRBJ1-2,CASSSGGQGVFPNYGYTF,TGTGCCAGCAGCTCCGGAGGACAGGGGGTCTTCCCCAACTATGGCTACACCTTC
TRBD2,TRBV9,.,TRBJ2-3,CASSVGLAGGRDTQYF,TGTGCCAGCAGCGTCGGACTAGCGGGAGGGCGAGATACGCAGTATTTT
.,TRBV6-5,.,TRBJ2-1,CASSSPRGNNEQFF,TGTGCCAGCAGTTCCCCAAGGGGGAACAATGAGCAGTTCTTC
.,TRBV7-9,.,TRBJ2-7,CASSSLQAHEQYF,TGTGCCAGCAGCTCTTTACAGGCCCACGAGCAGTACTTC
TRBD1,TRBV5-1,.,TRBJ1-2,CASSLDGTGSYGYTF,TGCGCCAGCAGCTTGGATGGGACAGGGAGCTATGGCTACACCTTC
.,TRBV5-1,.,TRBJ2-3,CASSPQGWGSTDTQYF,TGCGCCAGCAGCCCACAGGGATGGGGTAGCACAGATACGCAGTATTTT
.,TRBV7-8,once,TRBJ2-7,CASSLALAATYEQYF,TGTGCCAGCAGCTTAGCATTAGCCGCTACCTACGAGCAGTACTTC
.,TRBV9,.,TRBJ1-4,CASSTSAATNEKLFF,TGTGCCAGCAGCACCTCGGCTGCAACTAATGAAAAACTGTTTTTT
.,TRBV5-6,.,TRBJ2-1,CASSGPGGVEQFF,TGTGCCAGCAGCGGTCCCGGGGGCGTTGAGCAGTTCTTC
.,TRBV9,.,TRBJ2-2,CASREGALTGELFF,TGTGCCAGCAGGGAAGGAGCACTCACCGGGGAGCTGTTTTTT
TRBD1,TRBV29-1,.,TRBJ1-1,CSATEGANTEAFF,TGCAGCGCCACTGAGGGGGCGAACACTGAAGCTTTCTTT
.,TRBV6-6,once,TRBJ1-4,CASSFPYVEKLFF,TGTGCCAGCAGTTTTCCTTACGTAGAAAAACTGTTTTTT
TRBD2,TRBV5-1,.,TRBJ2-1,CASSGGSPGAYNEQFF,TGCGCCAGCAGCGGCGGGAGCCCGGGGGCCTACAATGAGCAGTTCTTC
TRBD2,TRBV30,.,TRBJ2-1,CAWSLAGVISSYNEQFF,TGTGCCTGGAGTTTAGCGGGAGTTATTAGCTCCTACAATGAGCAGTTCTTC
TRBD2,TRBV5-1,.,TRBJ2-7,CASSSATSGSYEQYF,TGCGCCAGCAGCTCCGCTACTAGCGGGAGCTACGAGCAGTACTTC
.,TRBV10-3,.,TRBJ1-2,CAISESRAYGYTF,TGTGCCATCAGTGAGAGCAGGGCCTATGGCTACACCTTC
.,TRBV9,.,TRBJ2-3,CASSVAGSTDTQYF,TGTGCCAGCAGCGTAGCGGGGTCTACGGATACGCAGTATTTT
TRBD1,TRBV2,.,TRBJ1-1,CASREGTGNTEAFF,TGTGCCAGCAGAGAAGGGACAGGGAACACTGAAGCTTTCTTT
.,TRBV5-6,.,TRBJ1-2,CASSPGGDPYGYTF,TGTGCCAGCAGCCCGGGAGGGGATCCCTATGGCTACACCTTC
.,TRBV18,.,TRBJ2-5,CATQEGRHRETQYF,TGTGCCACGCAGGAGGGGAGGCATAGGGAGACCCAGTACTTC
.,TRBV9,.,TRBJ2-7,CASSSGTQTYEQYF,TGTGCCAGCAGCTCCGGGACACAGACCTACGAGCAGTACTTC